The 13 T cell receptor beta chains in this list originate from one sample, sequenced in a study of shared clonotypes between healthy human individuals. Terminally differentiated effector memory CD45RA+ cells were excluded by CCR7 positive selection of CD45RO-negative cells. Data came from immunoSEQ multiplex PCR; TCRdb stores just in-frame clones and leaves some out. Here the sample spans 2 million to 2.5 million clones, approximately 94% being singletons. The sample taken for sequencing was naive CD8+ T cells from PBMCs. The source is a man between 18 and 29 years old in good health. Some clones in this sample may be carry-over from other donors' samples.

This clone was seen more than once but under ten times. The V gene is TRBV27, the J gene TRBJ1-4; TRBD1 aligns across 8 bases. This CDR3 has 14 residues. The J segment lost 5 bases and the V segment lost 5 bases, leaving 4 bases of the junction unmatched. Germline assignment: CDR1 MNHEY and CDR2 SMNVEV (reference sequence). The CDR3 DNA reads TGTGCCAGCAGTCAGACAGGGGCCAATGAAAAACTGTTTTTT. Its translation is CASSQTGANEKLFF.

The rearrangement uses TRBV27 and TRBJ1-4, with D unclear. Trimming took 5 bases from V and 8 from J, leaving 15 bases between them. Germline CDR1 MNHEY, CDR2 SMNVEV (reference sequence). The CDR3 is 14 amino acids. This CDR3 is CASSTLGTGEKLFF. The CDR3 bases are TGTGCCAGCAGTACCCTAGGTACCGGGGAAAAACTGTTTTTT.

The CDR3 bases are TGTGCCAGTAGTATCGGTGTTGGGGAAGCCCCCGGAGGAAAACTGTTTTTT. Translated: CASSIGVGEAPGGKLFF. The V and J genes are TRBV19 and TRBJ1-4; D is uncertain. The ends were cut back, 3 bases at V and 10 bases at J, with 24 bases in the middle. Germline lookup yields CDR1 LNHDA and CDR2 SQIVND (reference sequence). The CDR3 is made up of 17 amino acids.

This chain links TRBV9 with TRBJ2-2; TRBD2 matches 7 bases. Germline V CDR1 and CDR2: SGDLS, YYNGEE. J gave up 8 bases and V 3 bases, and 10 bases lay outside the gene matches. CDR3 size: 15 residues. The CDR3 protein is CASSAGQRGKGELFF. The CDR3 region has the DNA TGTGCCAGCAGCGCCGGGCAGCGGGGAAAGGGGGAGCTGTTTTTT.

This chain uses TRBV5-5 with TRBJ2-3; 9 bases match TRBD2. The CDR3 loop spans 15 amino acids. Unmatched junction bases numbered 4, after V lost 2 bases and J lost 3 bases. Looked up from germline, CDR1 is SGHKS and CDR2 is YYEKEE (reference sequence). CDR3 nucleotides: TGTGCCAGCAGCTTTAGCGGGAGTGAGACAGATACGCAGTATTTT. Translating it yields CASSFSGSETDTQYF.

The chain joins TRBV7-9 to TRBJ2-1; perhaps TRBD2 as D (5 bases). The CDR3 spans 15 residues. The ends were cut back, 2 bases at V and 5 bases at J, with 13 bases in the middle. Germline V CDR1 and CDR2: SEHNR, FQNEAQ (reference sequence). As DNA, the CDR3 is TGTGCCAGCAGCTTAATTGGTAGCGCGAACAATGAGCAGTTCTTC. This sequence encodes CASSLIGSANNEQFF.

The gene calls are TRBV4-1 and TRBJ2-1; unclear D gene. V lost 3 bases and J 3 bases, leaving 9 bases between the germline ends. The CDR3 consists of 14 residues. From germline, CDR1 is MGHRA and CDR2 YSYEKL. The CDR3: CASSQTVGYNEQFF. The CDR3, as DNA: TGCGCCAGCAGCCAGACCGTTGGCTACAATGAGCAGTTCTTC.

The rearrangement uses TRBV19 and TRBJ2-7; TRBD2 matches 11 bases. Per germline, CDR1 LNHDA and CDR2 SQIVND (reference sequence). J lost 3 bases, V lost 6 bases, and 4 bases had no gene match. The CDR3 sequence is 14 residues long. DNA for the CDR3: TGTGCCAGTAGGGAGACTAGCGGGAACTACGAGCAGTACTTC. Translating it yields CASRETSGNYEQYF.

The V call is TRBV7-6, the J call TRBJ2-1; 10 bases align to TRBD1. The V gene's germline CDR1 is SGHVS and CDR2 FNYEAQ. The CDR3 spans 16 residues. V dropped 2 bases and J dropped 4; count of bases not matched to a gene: 5. CDR3 sequence reads: CASSLIWTGGYNEQFF. The CDR3 coding sequence is TGTGCCAGCAGCTTAATCTGGACAGGGGGATACAATGAGCAGTTCTTC.

This sequence joins TRBV7-8 and TRBJ1-1, with D uncertain. Trimming left V 5 bases short and J 1 base short, with 5 bases between. CDR1 SGHVS and CDR2 FQNEAQ come from the germline V gene. The CDR3 is 12 amino acids. The CDR3 region has the DNA TGTGCCAGCAGCCCAAGGAACACTGAAGCTTTCTTT. This translates into CASSPRNTEAFF.

The J gene is TRBJ2-4, the V gene TRBV13; D possibly matches TRBD1 or TRBD2 (5 bases each). V was clipped by 0 bases and J by 7 bases, with 10 bases between them. In germline, CDR1 is PRHDT, CDR2 FYEKMQ (reference sequence). This CDR3 contains 14 residues. CDR3 nucleotides: TGTGCCAGCAGCTTAGGTGGGACCACCAACATTCAGTACTTC. It encodes CASSLGGTTNIQYF. Drawing the rest from reference TRBV13 and TRBJ2-4, the complete variable domain is AAGVIQSPRHLIKEKRETATLKCYPIPRHDTVYWYQQGPGQDPQFLISFYEKMQSDKGSIPDRFSAQQFSDYHSELNMSSLELGDSALYFCASSLGGTTNIQYFGAGTRLSVL.

This chain links TRBV10-2 with TRBJ2-7, with D possibly being TRBD2 (5 bases). Trimming removed 11 bases from V and 6 bases from J, with 20 bases in between. CDR3 length: 13 amino acids. Germline V lookup: CDR1 WSHSY, CDR2 SAAADI. The CDR3 DNA follows: TGCGCCGCCCATTCACCTATCGGACTCGAGCAGTACTTC. As protein: CAAHSPIGLEQYF.

The chain links TRBV4-2 to TRBJ2-7, with 14 positions matching TRBD2. This CDR3 comprises 18 residues. V was pared by 5 bases and J by 6 bases, with 15 bases of the junction left unmatched. CDR1 LGHNA and CDR2 YNFKEQ come from the germline V gene. The CDR3 DNA reads as TGTGCCAGCAGCTTAATGCGGGCCGGGACTAGCGGGAGAAGCGAGCAGTACTTC. It specifies CASSLMRAGTSGRSEQYF.